The subject of this entry is one T cell receptor beta chain. The data derive from a study of early T cells in non-severe SARS-CoV-2 infection. In the library, individual cDNA molecules carried attached unique molecular identifiers. TCRdb re-derived calls from the 5' RACE reads in MiXCR, one entry per CDR3 protein. The repertoire includes roughly 32,000 distinct CDR3 sequences, about 6.5% of them detected once, and 7.5% to 8% sits in the top ten. The TCR comes from an adult who was a healthcare worker with PCR-confirmed SARS-CoV-2 infection or an uninfected control (not recorded which). Sequencing was performed on whole blood.

CDR3 sequence reads: CAWSVEAYGYTF. CDR3 bases: TGTGCCTGGAGTGTTGAAGCCTATGGCTACACCTTC. The chain employs TRBV30 and TRBJ1-2; D call uncertain. Germline CDR1 reads GTSNPN; CDR2 reads SVGIG (reference sequence). The CDR3 is 12 amino acids. The V gene lost 0 bases and the J gene lost 4 bases, with 6 bases spanning the gap.